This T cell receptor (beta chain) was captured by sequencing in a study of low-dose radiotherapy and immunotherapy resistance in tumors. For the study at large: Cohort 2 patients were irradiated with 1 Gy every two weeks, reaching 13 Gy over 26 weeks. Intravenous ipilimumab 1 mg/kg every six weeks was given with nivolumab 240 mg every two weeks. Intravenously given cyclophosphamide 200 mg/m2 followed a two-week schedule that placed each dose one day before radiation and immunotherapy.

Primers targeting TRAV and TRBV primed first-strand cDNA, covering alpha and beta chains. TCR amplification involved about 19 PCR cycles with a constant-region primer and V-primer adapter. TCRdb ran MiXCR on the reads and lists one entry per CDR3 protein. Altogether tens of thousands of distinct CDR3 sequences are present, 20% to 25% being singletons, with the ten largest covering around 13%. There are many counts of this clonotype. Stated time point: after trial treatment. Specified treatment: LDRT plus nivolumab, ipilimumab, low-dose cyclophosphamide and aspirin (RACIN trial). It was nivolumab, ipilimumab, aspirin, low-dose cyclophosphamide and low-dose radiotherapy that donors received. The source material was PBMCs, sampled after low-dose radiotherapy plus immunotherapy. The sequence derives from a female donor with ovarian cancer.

The CDR3 region is CASSLGTSGTWETQYF. CDR3 bases: TGTGCCAGCAGCTTGGGGACTAGCGGAACTTGGGAGACCCAGTACTTC. The chain has TRBV11-3 and TRBJ2-5; 11 bases fit TRBD2. J was trimmed by 5 bases and V by 3 bases; bases with no gene match: 8. This CDR3 contains 16 residues. Germline values: CDR1 SGHNT, CDR2 YENEEA. The full variable domain, its missing parts supplied by reference TRBV11-3 and TRBJ2-5, is EAGVVQSPRYKIIEKKQPVAFWCNPISGHNTLYWYLQNLGQGPELLIRYENEEAVDDSQLPKDRFSAERLKGVDSTLKIQPAELGDSAVYLCASSLGTSGTWETQYFGPGTRLLVL.